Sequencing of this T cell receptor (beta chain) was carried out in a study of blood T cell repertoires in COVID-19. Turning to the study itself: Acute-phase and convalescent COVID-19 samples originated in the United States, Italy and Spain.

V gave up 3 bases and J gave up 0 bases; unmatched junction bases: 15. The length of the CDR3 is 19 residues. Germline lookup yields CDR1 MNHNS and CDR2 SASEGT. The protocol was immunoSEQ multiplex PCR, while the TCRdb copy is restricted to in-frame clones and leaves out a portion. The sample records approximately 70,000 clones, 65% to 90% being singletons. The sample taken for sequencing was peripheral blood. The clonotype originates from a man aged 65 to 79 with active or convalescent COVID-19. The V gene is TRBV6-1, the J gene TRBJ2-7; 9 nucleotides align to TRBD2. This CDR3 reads CASSDAVLGLAGNSYEQYF. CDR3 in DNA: TGTGCCAGCAGTGACGCGGTTCTGGGTCTAGCGGGGAACTCCTACGAGCAGTACTTC.